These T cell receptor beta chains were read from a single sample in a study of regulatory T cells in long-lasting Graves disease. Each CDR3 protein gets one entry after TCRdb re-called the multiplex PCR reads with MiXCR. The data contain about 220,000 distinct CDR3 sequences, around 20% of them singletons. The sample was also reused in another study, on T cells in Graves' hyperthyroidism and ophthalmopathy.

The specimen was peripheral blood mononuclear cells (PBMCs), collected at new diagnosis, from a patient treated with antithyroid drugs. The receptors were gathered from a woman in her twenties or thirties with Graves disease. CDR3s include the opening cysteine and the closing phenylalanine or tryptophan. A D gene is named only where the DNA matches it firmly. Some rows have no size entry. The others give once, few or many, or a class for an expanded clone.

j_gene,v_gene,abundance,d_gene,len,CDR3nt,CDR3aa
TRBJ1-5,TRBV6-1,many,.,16,TGTGCCAGCAGCCGAGCCGGGACCCCGCGGGATCAGCCCCAGCATTTT,CASSRAGTPRDQPQHF
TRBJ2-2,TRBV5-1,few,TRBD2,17,TGCGCCAGCAGCTTGGACGGACTAGCGGCGAACACCGGGGAGCTGTTTTTT,CASSLDGLAANTGELFF
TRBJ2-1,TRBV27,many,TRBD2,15,TGTGCCAGCAACCGTACCGGGACTAGCGGAAATGAGCAGTTCTTC,CASNRTGTSGNEQFF
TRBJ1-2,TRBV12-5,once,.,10,TGTGCTAGTGGTTTCGAAGGCTACACCTTC,CASGFEGYTF
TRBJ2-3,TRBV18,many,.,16,TGTGCCAGCTCATCTTCTAGGAGCTTTAGCACAGATACGCAGTATTTT,CASSSSRSFSTDTQYF
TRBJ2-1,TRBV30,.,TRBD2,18,TGTGCCTGGAGTCTCACTAGCGGGGGCCTGAGCTCCTACAATGAGCAGTTCTTC,CAWSLTSGGLSSYNEQFF
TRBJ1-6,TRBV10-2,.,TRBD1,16,TGTGCCAGCACGGACCGGGACAGGAATTCTAATTCACCCCTCCACTTT,CASTDRDRNSNSPLHF
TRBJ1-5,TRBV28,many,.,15,TGTGCCAGCAGTTTCGGTTCTGGGGGCTCTCAGCCCCAGCATTTT,CASSFGSGGSQPQHF
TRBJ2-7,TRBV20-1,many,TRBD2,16,TGCAGTGCTAGTCGAACCGAGGGACTATGGGGCTACGAGCAGTACTTC,CSASRTEGLWGYEQYF
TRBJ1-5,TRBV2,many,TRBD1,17,TGTGCCAGCAGCGATTACTTTCAGGGGGTTAGCAATCAGCCCCAGCATTTT,CASSDYFQGVSNQPQHF
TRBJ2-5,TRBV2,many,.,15,TGTGCCAGCAGTGCCGTGGGGGGCCTCCAAGAGACCCAGTACTTC,CASSAVGGLQETQYF
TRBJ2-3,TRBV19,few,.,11,TGTGCCTGTCGAGGGGGTGATACGCAGTATTTT,CACRGGDTQYF
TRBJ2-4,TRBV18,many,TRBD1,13,TGTGCCAGCTCCTCGGACAGGGGAAACATTCAGTACTTC,CASSSDRGNIQYF
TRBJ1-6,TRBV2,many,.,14,TGTGCCAGCAGTGACTTGGGAACGTCGACACCCCTCCACTTT,CASSDLGTSTPLHF
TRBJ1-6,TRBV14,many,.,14,TGTGCCAGCAGCCCATGGGCGGAAAATTCACCCCTCCACTTT,CASSPWAENSPLHF